This T cell receptor (beta chain) was identified in a study of CD8+CD57+ T cells in acquired aplastic anemia. Study observations and caveats: CD8+ Simpson's diversity in patients was not significantly different from that in controls.

Only patients with CD8+CD57+ cell expansion on flow cytometry were chosen for sequencing. In this sample, this clonotype turned up many times. The antigen is undetermined. Researchers used genomic DNA as the template to profile TCR beta VDJ and CDR3. TCRdb itself ran the reads through MiXCR, one entry per CDR3 protein. The data hold 150,000 to 200,000 distinct CDR3 sequences, with about half observed a single time. The CDR3 length is 15 residues. The germline V gene has CDR1 SGDLS and CDR2 YYNGEE. Trimming removed 3 bases from V and 8 bases from J; junction bases left unmatched: 5. The sequencing input was sorted CD4+, CD8+, or CD8+CD57+ T cells (not recorded which) from PBMCs. The sequence was obtained from a human donor with aplastic anemia. The chain combines TRBV9 with TRBJ1-6; TRBD1 agrees at 10 bases. The CDR3 spells CASSARQGADSPLHF. DNA of the CDR3: TGTGCCAGCAGCGCAAGACAGGGGGCTGATTCACCCCTCCACTTT.